These 20 T cell receptor beta chains were sequenced from one sample in a study of T cells after yellow fever vaccination. TCRdb processed the 5' RACE reads anew with MiXCR; each CDR3 protein has one entry. The repertoire holds approximately 330,000 distinct CDR3 sequences, 12% seen once, with about 3% in the top ten. Here the sequenced sample was CD4+ T cells sorted from PBMCs, taken 15 days after the yellow fever booster vaccination. These TCRs come from a man between 18 and 35 years old who received the YFV17D yellow fever vaccine.

This sequence joins TRBV5-1 and TRBJ2-5; perhaps TRBD1 as D (6 bases). Trimming cost V 4 bases and J 4 bases, with 23 bases left between them. CDR3 length: 17 residues. CDR1 is SGHRS, CDR2 YFSETQ, per germline. Written as DNA, the CDR3 is TGCGCCAGCAGCCCGAGACCGGCCGACCAAGGGGGAGAGACCCAGTACTTC. It is translated as CASSPRPADQGGETQYF.

This clonotype was counted a few times. The J gene is TRBJ2-5, the V gene TRBV6-5, with D unclear. V was pared by 6 bases and J by 2 bases, with 10 bases between. This CDR3 spans 13 amino acids. Germline V gene lookup returns CDR1 MNHEY and CDR2 SVGAGI. CDR3 sequence (DNA): TGTGCCAGCAGAGCCCAGAGGCAAGAGACCCAGTACTTC. It codes for CASRAQRQETQYF.

A note on this clonotype: Germline is not matched at one junction end, which may reflect a read error. The V call is TRBV27, the J call TRBJ2-2; D is ambiguous. Germline values: CDR1 MNHEY, CDR2 SMNVEV (reference sequence). The CDR3 loop spans 12 amino acids. CDR3 protein: CAGSHLGGELFF. For the CDR3, the DNA is TGTGCCGGCAGCCACCTCGGAGGGGAGCTGTTTTTT.

The rearrangement joins TRBV30 to TRBJ1-2, with no clear D. V was pared by 2 bases and J by 7 bases, with 11 bases between. Germline CDR1 and CDR2: GTSNPN and SVGIG (reference sequence). This CDR3 has 12 amino acids. This CDR3 is CAWSSSIGGYTF. The CDR3 region has the DNA TGTGCCTGGAGTTCCTCTATCGGTGGCTACACCTTC. The full variable domain, rest sourced from reference TRBV30 and TRBJ1-2, is SQTIHQWPATLVQPVGSPLSLECTVEGTSNPNLYWYRQAAGRGLQLLFYSVGIGQISSEVPQNLSASRPQDRQFILSSKKLLLSDSGFYLCAWSSSIGGYTFGSGTRLTVV.

The rearrangement joins TRBV18 to TRBJ2-7, with D possibly being TRBD1 (6 bases). The CDR3 has 14 residues. V lost 3 bases, J lost 0 bases, and 9 bases lay in between. Germline lookup yields CDR1 KGHSH and CDR2 LQKENI. The CDR3 loop is CASSPQGISYEQYF. The CDR3 DNA is TGTGCCAGCTCACCCCAGGGGATCTCCTACGAGCAGTACTTC.

This chain joins TRBV7-6 and TRBJ2-1; the D call may be TRBD1 or TRBD2 (5 bases each). Trimming left V 1 base short and J 2 bases short, with 9 bases between. The CDR3 extends over 15 amino acids. CDR1 is SGHVS and CDR2 is FNYEAQ in the germline V gene. In nucleotides, the CDR3 is TGTGCCAGCAGCTTAGTGTCGGGACCCTACAATGAGCAGTTCTTC. Translation gives CASSLVSGPYNEQFF.

This clonotype showed up just a few times. The chain uses TRBV6-2 or TRBV6-3 and TRBJ2-3; D is possibly TRBD2 (6 bases). CDR1 and CDR2 from the germline V gene are MNHEY and SVGEGT. V lost 0 bases, J lost 8 bases, and 15 bases lay in between. The CDR3 length is 15 residues. CDR3 amino acids: CASSYSSAGPATQYF. Written as DNA, the CDR3 is TGTGCCAGCAGTTACTCCTCGGCGGGGCCGGCTACGCAGTATTTT.

V is TRBV20-1 and J is TRBJ2-1; either TRBD1 or TRBD2 may fit D (6 bases each). V was shortened by 2 bases and J by 6 bases, with 14 bases between the two germline ends. Per the germline V gene, CDR1 is DFQATT and CDR2 is SNEGSKA (reference sequence). The CDR3 is made up of 14 amino acids. This CDR3 is CSARFGGPVNEQFF. The CDR3 DNA sequence: TGCAGTGCTAGATTCGGGGGCCCAGTCAATGAGCAGTTCTTC.

V and J are TRBV19 and TRBJ1-2; D might be TRBD1 (6 bases). Trimming stripped 7 bases from V and 9 bases from J, with 18 bases between. CDR1 and CDR2 (germline): LNHDA, SQIVND (reference sequence). The CDR3 contains 13 residues. The CDR3 loop reads CASTLEGGASYTF. The DNA for the CDR3 is TGTGCCAGTACCCTAGAAGGGGGGGCGAGCTACACCTTC.

This clonotype was counted between two and nine times. The gene calls are TRBV2 and TRBJ2-3, with 8 bases lining up with TRBD2. With 5 bases clipped from V and 6 bases from J, the junction kept 10 bases outside the gene matches. This CDR3 has 15 residues. Germline values: CDR1 SNHLY, CDR2 FYNNEI. CDR3 sequence (DNA): TGTGCCAGCAGTCCCAACCGGGGGGGCGAGGATACGCAGTATTTT. It encodes CASSPNRGGEDTQYF.

At least ten counts were recorded for this clonotype. The rearrangement joins TRBV10-1 to TRBJ2-2; D call uncertain. V lost 4 bases, J lost 1 base, and 7 bases lay in between. The CDR3 consists of 14 residues. Germline CDR1 reads WNHNN; CDR2 reads SYGVQD (reference sequence). The CDR3 DNA reads as TGCGCCAGCAGTGGAACTTTGAACACCGGGGAGCTGTTTTTT. This codes for CASSGTLNTGELFF.

This clonotype was counted a few times. The chain links TRBV7-2 to TRBJ2-5; the D gene is possibly TRBD2 (5 bases). Trimming took off 5 bases at V and 2 bases at J, with 12 bases between the two ends. The CDR3 loop spans 14 amino acids. CDR1 SGHTA and CDR2 FQGNSA come from the germline V gene. CDR3 in DNA: TGTGCCAGCAGCCGCACTAGATTTCAAGAGACCCAGTACTTC. Translated, it gives CASSRTRFQETQYF.

This clonotype has ten or more counts. The chain carries TRBV5-1 and TRBJ1-1, with TRBD1 matching 7 bases. CDR3 length equals 14 residues. The germline V gene has CDR1 SGHRS and CDR2 YFSETQ. With V trimmed by 4 bases and J by 3 bases, 6 bases remained unmatched. CDR3 sequence reads: CASSLTGVDTEAFF. CDR3 nucleotide sequence: TGCGCCAGCAGCCTTACAGGGGTGGACACTGAAGCTTTCTTT.

The CDR3 sequence is CASSLVDLSEQYF. The CDR3 DNA is TGTGCCAGCAGCTTAGTCGACCTCTCCGAGCAGTACTTC. The V and J genes are TRBV7-2 and TRBJ2-7; no reliable D call. In germline, CDR1 is SGHTA, CDR2 FQGNSA. Trimming pared 1 base from V and 6 bases from J, leaving 10 bases between. The CDR3 totals 13 residues.

This clonotype was counted only a few times. The chain carries TRBV7-3 and TRBJ2-2; 7 bases agree with TRBD2. Germline CDR1 and CDR2: SGHTA and FQGTGA. The CDR3 covers 16 residues. Trimming cost V 5 bases and J 1 base; bases outside gene matches: 7. The CDR3: CASSRTGGENTGELFF. CDR3 nucleotides: TGTGCCAGCAGCCGTACTGGGGGGGAGAACACCGGGGAGCTGTTTTTT.

Comment on this clonotype: One base away lies a much larger clone, so this may be a sequencing read error. The chain's CDR3 is CARSFWGTNEKLFF. In DNA, the CDR3 is TGTGCCCGCAGTTTTTGGGGGACTAATGAAAAACTGTTTTTT. The V and J genes are TRBV28 and TRBJ1-4; D perhaps matches TRBD1 (5 bases). CDR3 size: 14 residues. The germline CDR1 and CDR2 sequences are MDHEN and SYDVKM.

This clonotype was seen more than once but under ten times. V is TRBV5-1 and J is TRBJ1-1; D not resolved. The CDR3 runs to 14 residues. The V gene lost 1 base and the J gene lost 1 base, with 8 bases spanning the gap. Germline lookup yields CDR1 SGHRS and CDR2 YFSETQ. Here the CDR3 DNA reads TGCGCCAGCAGCTTGTTCACGGGGAACACTGAAGCTTTCTTT. Encoded protein: CASSLFTGNTEAFF.

This clonotype was seen more than once but under ten times. The CDR3 DNA is TGCGCCAGCAGCCAAGATATGAATAGCTGGAACTCCTACGAGCAGTACTTC. Encoded protein: CASSQDMNSWNSYEQYF. J is TRBJ2-7 and V is TRBV4-3; D remains unclear. V lost 0 bases to trimming and J lost 0 bases, with 15 bases between them. The CDR3 has 17 amino acids. Germline CDR1 and CDR2: LGHNA and YSLEER.

This clonotype appeared a few times. The chain couples TRBV6-5 to TRBJ2-2; D uncertain. Trimming shortened V by 2 bases and J by 2 bases, and 6 bases separated the two germline ends. CDR1 and CDR2 (germline): MNHEY, SVGAGI. The CDR3 covers 14 residues. The CDR3 sequence: CASSYARNTGELFF. The DNA for the CDR3 is TGTGCCAGCAGTTACGCCAGAAACACCGGGGAGCTGTTTTTT.

The chain carries TRBV5-1 and TRBJ2-3; 9 bases agree with TRBD2. The J segment lost 5 bases and the V segment lost 4 bases, leaving 17 bases of the junction unmatched. From germline, CDR1 is SGHRS and CDR2 YFSETQ. The CDR3 covers 18 residues. DNA for the CDR3: TGCGCCAGCAGCCCCGCGGAGGCGGGGGGGCCGGCGGTAGATACGCAGTATTTT. It specifies CASSPAEAGGPAVDTQYF.